These 7 T cell receptor beta chains originate from one sample sequenced in a study of blood T cells in healthy people across ages. Primed by a sample-barcoded 5' primer and a J-beta primer mix, a second PCR proceeded for 7 to 11 cycles. A single record per CDR3 protein comes from TCRdb applying MiXCR to the 5' RACE reads. The sample includes approximately 850,000 distinct CDR3 sequences, over 45% of them seen just once. The material sequenced was blood. The source is a young man in good health.

This clonotype was recorded at least ten times. The V call is TRBV4-2, the J call TRBJ1-2; tentative D call: TRBD1 (6 bases). The CDR3 sequence is 16 residues long. Trimming cost V 0 bases and J 4 bases, with 15 bases left between them. In germline, CDR1 is LGHNA, CDR2 YNFKEQ. In DNA, the CDR3 is TGTGCCAGCAGCCAAGATCACCGACAGGATGTCTATGGCTACACCTTC. Amino acid sequence: CASSQDHRQDVYGYTF.

The V gene is TRBV7-2, the J gene TRBJ2-4, with a tentative D call TRBD2 (6 bases). The CDR3 consists of 13 residues. Germline V gives CDR1 SGHTA, CDR2 FQGNSA. Trimming removed 1 base from V and 15 bases from J, with 16 bases in between. CDR3 in DNA: TGTGCCAGCAGCTTAGGTGACGGCGGGATGCTGTACTTC. Residues: CASSLGDGGMLYF.

This clonotype was seen ten or more times. This chain joins TRBV20-1 and TRBJ1-5, with 10 bases aligning to TRBD1. The germline gives CDR1 DFQATT, CDR2 SNEGSKA (reference sequence). The CDR3 contains 16 residues. V trimming: 5 bases; J trimming: 8 bases; junction bases outside the gene matches: 15. CDR3 sequence reads: CSAPRQGAGESEPQHF. Written as DNA, the CDR3 is TGCAGTGCTCCTAGACAGGGGGCGGGGGAATCAGAGCCCCAGCATTTT.

This clonotype showed up just once. V is TRBV18 and J is TRBJ2-7, with 9 bases matching TRBD1. Germline V lookup: CDR1 KGHSH, CDR2 LQKENI. Unmatched junction bases numbered 5, after V lost 2 bases and J lost 6 bases. The CDR3 has 14 residues. CDR3 DNA sequence: TGTGCCAGCTCACCAGGGACAGGGTTCCGCGAGCAGTACTTC. Translated, it gives CASSPGTGFREQYF.

This clonotype was detected only a few times. The rearrangement uses TRBV27 and TRBJ2-7; D may correspond to TRBD1 or TRBD2 (5 bases each). Trimming shortened V by 5 bases and J by 4 bases, and 15 bases separated the two germline ends. The germline V gene encodes CDR1 MNHEY and CDR2 SMNVEV (reference sequence). The CDR3 spans 14 residues. The CDR3 sequence: CASSLYEGRYEQYF. CDR3 coding DNA: TGTGCCAGCAGTCTCTACGAGGGGCGGTACGAGCAGTACTTC.

This clonotype was counted a few times. The rearrangement joins TRBV20-1 to TRBJ2-5, with 9 bases aligning to TRBD2. In germline, CDR1 is DFQATT, CDR2 SNEGSKA (reference sequence). This CDR3 spans 16 amino acids. V dropped 5 bases and J dropped 0; count of bases not matched to a gene: 10. The CDR3 DNA reads as TGCAGTGCTGGCATAGCGGGGGACGTTTACCAAGAGACCCAGTACTTC. Its translation: CSAGIAGDVYQETQYF.

The V gene is TRBV6-2 or TRBV6-3, the J gene TRBJ2-5, with 13 bases aligning to TRBD2. Germline V CDR1 and CDR2: MNHEY, SVGEGT. The CDR3 consists of 16 residues. With 5 bases clipped from V and 1 base from J, the junction kept 4 bases outside the gene matches. CDR3 in amino acids: CASSPGLAGFQETQYF. CDR3 nucleotide sequence: TGTGCCAGCAGTCCGGGACTAGCGGGATTCCAAGAGACCCAGTACTTC.